This record looks at one T cell receptor (beta chain) sequence and its context. The antigen it binds to is not known. No quality values exist for individual bases; no much larger clone is one base distant. TCRbeta CDR3 regions were amplified from genomic DNA by means of the immunoSEQ Assay, a bias-controlled multiplex PCR. From the authors' description of their analysis: Within the assay, amplification of reference gene primers was used to estimate how many nucleated cells each sample contained. To quantify the absolute abundance of each unique TCRbeta CDR3 rearrangement, sequence reads were collapsed and filtered. For each sample, productive Simpson clonality was calculated by taking the square root of Simpson's diversity index across productive rearrangements. TCRdb obtained this table from immuneACCESS and retained in-frame rearrangements with V and J assigned. These tables miss some clones; where compared with another copy, unresolved V genes account for less than half of the shortfall, and the remainder is unexplained. That table furnishes V, J and clone size, whereas the DNA furnished D and trimming. The sample table shows some 130,000 clones, and around four fifths are seen once. 10% to 11% of the sample rests with the top ten.

A second Seattle source provided samples from volunteer blood donors who had recovered from COVID-19. Collaborating institutions collected whole blood in K2EDTA tubes following their own protocols. Collaborator samples were shipped for TCRbeta analysis as frozen whole blood, isolated PBMCs, or DNA extracted from either sample type. These data originate in a study of blood T cell repertoires in COVID-19 (dated by TCRdb to 2020 to 2022). With regard to the full study: The collaborator samples originated in the United States, Italy and Spain and spanned the acute and convalescent phases of COVID-19. Samples came from the ongoing ImmuneRACE study (first 160 participants) plus 1,254 subjects from 6 global collaborators. The sample metadata nearly always contained a de-identified subject ID, COVID-19 status, age in years and sex. Deeply sampled blood TCRbeta repertoires from subjects exposed to, actively infected with, or recovered from COVID-19 were included in the dataset. The prospective study material was composed of cDNA or gDNA derived from T cells, B-cell-depleted T cells, or PBMCs. Where available, HLA class I and class II types were obtained from metadata supplied by the sample provider rather than from assay-based typing. The repertoires were made available in a free public database intended to serve as a resource for research on the immune response to SARS-CoV-2. Overall results and qualifications from the work: How much clinical and demographic metadata was included differed by source and by participant, and the metadata was provided uncurated.

The sequenced sample was peripheral blood. The TCR comes from a man aged 60-69 years who had recovered from COVID-19.

The DNA sequence reads TGCGCCAGCAGCCTACAGGGGGAACAGGGCTACACCTTC. Protein translation: CASSLQGEQGYTF. This receptor chain uses TRBV5-1 and TRBJ1-2; TRBD1 aligns with 8 central bases. The germline V gene provides CDR1 SGHRS and CDR2 YFSETQ. Spanning cysteine to phenylalanine, the CDR3 consists of 13 amino acids. The CDR3 DNA has 39 bases and is translated from base 1. V is pruned by 4 bases and J by 8 bases, leaving 7 bases of the junction without a gene match. The full variable domain, completed from the reference TRBV5-1 and TRBJ1-2 proteins outside the CDR3, reads KAGVTQTPRYLIKTRGQQVTLSCSPISGHRSVSWYQQTPGQGLQFLFEYFSETQRNKGNFPGRFSGRQFSNSRSEMNVSTLELGDSALYLCASSLQGEQGYTFGSGTRLTVV.